One sample yielded the 14 T cell receptor beta chains listed below, sequenced in a study of blood T cell repertoires in COVID-19. Assay used: immunoSEQ multiplex PCR; TCRdb lists only in-frame clones, some missing. The sample carries more than 450,000 clones, approximately 90% recorded once. Material for sequencing was PBMCs or T cells enriched from blood (not recorded which). Receptor source: a woman aged 18-30 years who had recovered from COVID-19.

V usage is TRBV18 and J usage is TRBJ2-1; D possibly corresponds to TRBD2 (6 bases). Trimming took 3 bases from V and 9 from J, leaving 18 bases between them. The CDR3 totals 15 residues. The germline gives CDR1 KGHSH, CDR2 LQKENI. Here the CDR3 reads CASSPPGTPGSEQFF. The CDR3 DNA follows: TGTGCCAGCTCACCCCCCGGGACTCCGGGGAGTGAGCAGTTCTTC.

This clone was found a few times. J is TRBJ1-4 and V is TRBV30; 10 nucleotides align to TRBD1. Germline V gives CDR1 GTSNPN, CDR2 SVGIG (reference sequence). This CDR3 spans 14 amino acids. The V segment lost 5 bases and the J segment 6 bases; nucleotides outside the gene matches: 6. The CDR3: CAWGAGTGDEKLFF. In nucleotides, the CDR3 is TGTGCCTGGGGAGCCGGGACAGGGGATGAAAAACTGTTTTTT.

The J gene is TRBJ1-6, the V gene TRBV2; 8 bases line up with TRBD1. V gave up 8 bases and J gave up 10 bases; unmatched junction bases: 4. Germline CDR1 and CDR2: SNHLY and FYNNEI. CDR3 length: 12 amino acids. For the CDR3, the DNA is TGTGCCAGCCGGACAGGGTACTCACCCCTCCACTTT. This gives the protein CASRTGYSPLHF. Full variable domain (outside the CDR3, taken from reference TRBV2 and TRBJ1-6): EPEVTQTPSHQVTQMGQEVILRCVPISNHLYFYWYRQILGQKVEFLVSFYNNEISEKSEIFDDQFSVERPDGSNFTLKIRSTKLEDSAMYFCASRTGYSPLHFGNGTRLTVT.

V gene TRBV18 combines with J gene TRBJ2-3; TRBD1 aligns across 8 bases. Germline CDR1 KGHSH, CDR2 LQKENI. This CDR3 has 15 amino acids. V shed 5 bases and J 6 bases; nucleotides not matched to a gene: 10. The CDR3 here is CASSTSQGALDTQYF. CDR3 nucleotides: TGTGCCAGCTCAACCTCCCAGGGGGCGTTGGATACGCAGTATTTT.

The V call is TRBV19, the J call TRBJ2-7; TRBD1 might be the D (6 bases). Germline values: CDR1 LNHDA, CDR2 SQIVND (reference sequence). CDR3 length: 14 amino acids. The V and J ends lost 7 bases and 0 bases respectively, with 13 bases between them. The CDR3 is CASTQTGSSYEQYF. The CDR3 coding sequence is TGTGCCAGTACTCAAACAGGGAGCTCCTACGAGCAGTACTTC. The full variable domain, in which reference TRBV19 and TRBJ2-7 provide the parts outside the CDR3, is DGGITQSPKYLFRKEGQNVTLSCEQNLNHDAMYWYRQDPGQGLRLIYYSQIVNDFQKGDIAEGYSVSREKKESFPLTVTSAQKNPTAFYLCASTQTGSSYEQYFGPGTRLTVT.

In this sample, this clone turned up once. The chain has TRBV19 and TRBJ1-3, with D possibly matching TRBD1 (6 bases). Between the trimmed V and J ends, which lost 6 bases and 3 bases, there was a span of 15 bases. Per the germline V gene, CDR1 is LNHDA and CDR2 is SQIVND (reference sequence). The CDR3 covers 15 residues. Here the CDR3 reads CASSPGGTGGNTIYF. Here the CDR3 DNA reads TGTGCCAGTAGCCCTGGGGGCACAGGTGGAAACACCATATATTTT.

This CDR3 is CAISEGAENQYF. Here the CDR3 DNA reads TGTGCCATCAGTGAAGGGGCGGAGAATCAGTACTTC. This chain uses TRBV10-3 with TRBJ2-7, with a possible D match to TRBD1 (5 bases). There are 12 residues in the CDR3. Germline assignment: CDR1 ENHRY and CDR2 SYGVKD. V was clipped by 3 bases and J by 10 bases, with 13 bases between them.

The chain recombines TRBV10-1 with TRBJ2-3; 13 nucleotides agree with TRBD2. The germline V gene encodes CDR1 WNHNN and CDR2 SYGVQD (reference sequence). The CDR3 is 15 residues long. J lost 4 bases, V lost 4 bases, and 2 bases had no gene match. CDR3 DNA sequence: TGCGCCAGCAGTGGTGGACTAGCGGGGGCAGATACGCAGTATTTT. Its protein is CASSGGLAGADTQYF.

This rearrangement joins TRBV18 to TRBJ2-4; 7 nucleotides align to TRBD1. This CDR3 is built from 14 residues. The germline CDR1 and CDR2 sequences are KGHSH and LQKENI. The V segment lost 6 bases and the J segment 10 bases; nucleotides outside the gene matches: 12. CDR3 in amino acids: CASSTGRQGEIQYF. The CDR3 DNA reads TGTGCCAGCTCGACGGGGCGGCAGGGGGAGATTCAGTACTTC.

The CDR3 loop is CASSSLETGGDSGYTF. The CDR3 DNA is TGTGCCAGCAGCTCACTAGAGACAGGGGGCGATTCTGGCTACACCTTC. V usage is TRBV5-6 and J usage is TRBJ1-2, with 10 bases aligning to TRBD1. Germline CDR1 reads SGHDT; CDR2 reads YYEEEE. CDR3 size: 16 residues. Trimming cost V 3 bases and J 7 bases; bases outside gene matches: 12.

This chain uses TRBV5-6 with TRBJ2-5; 8 bases match TRBD2. The CDR3 is made up of 14 amino acids. Germline CDR1 and CDR2: SGHDT and YYEEEE. The J segment lost 2 bases and the V segment lost 4 bases, leaving 4 bases of the junction unmatched. CDR3 sequence (DNA): TGTGCCAGCAGCCGAGCGGGGGTTCAAGAGACCCAGTACTTC. It translates to CASSRAGVQETQYF.

This chain links TRBV12-3 or TRBV12-4 with TRBJ2-7; 7 bases fit TRBD2. Trimming took 6 bases from V and 7 from J; bases not matched to a gene: 6. The CDR3 consists of 12 residues. CDR3 sequence reads: CASRILGGEQYF. CDR3 bases: TGTGCCAGCAGAATCCTGGGGGGGGAGCAGTACTTC.

The CDR3 nucleotides read TGTGCCAGCAGCGTTGGCCGGGACAGGGGCGGGAATGAGCAGTTCTTC. Translated: CASSVGRDRGGNEQFF. This chain connects TRBV9 to TRBJ2-1, with 10 bases lining up with TRBD1. With V trimmed by 2 bases and J by 7 bases, 9 bases remained unmatched. Germline V gene sequence: CDR1 SGDLS, CDR2 YYNGEE. This CDR3 contains 16 residues. Based on the CDR3 plus reference TRBV9 and TRBJ2-1, the full variable domain is DSGVTQTPKHLITATGQRVTLRCSPRSGDLSVYWYQQSLDQGLQFLIQYYNGEERAKGNILERFSAQQFPDLHSELNLSSLELGDSALYFCASSVGRDRGGNEQFFGPGTRLTVL.

V and J are TRBV27 and TRBJ2-7, with D perhaps matching TRBD1 (5 bases). V was cut by 2 bases and J by 5 bases, with 10 bases left in between. Germline V gene lookup returns CDR1 MNHEY and CDR2 SMNVEV (reference sequence). The length of the CDR3 is 13 residues. The CDR3 sequence is CASSLRRADEQYF. DNA for the CDR3: TGTGCCAGCAGTTTACGCAGGGCAGACGAGCAGTACTTC.